These 14 T cell receptor beta chains were sequenced from one sample in a study of cytotoxic CD8 clonotypes in ibrutinib-treated CLL. Data came from immunoSEQ multiplex PCR; TCRdb stores just in-frame clones and leaves some out. The sample has approximately 92,000 clones, 70% to 80% seen once. The sequences come from PBMCs, collected after 24 months of ibrutinib treatment. The receptors come from a human donor with chronic lymphocytic leukemia.

The J gene is TRBJ2-7, the V gene TRBV9; no clear D. The CDR3 spans 13 residues. Germline CDR1 reads SGDLS; CDR2 reads YYNGEE. V was cut by 0 bases and J by 5 bases, with 9 bases left in between. The CDR3 coding sequence is TGTGCCAGCAGCGTAGATGGGCGGAACGAGCAGTACTTC. It yields the protein CASSVDGRNEQYF.

This clone was seen only a few times. This chain joins TRBV18 and TRBJ1-3, with D unresolved. CDR1 is KGHSH and CDR2 is LQKENI in the germline V gene. V lost 3 bases and J lost 4, with 7 bases in between. The CDR3 sequence is 13 residues long. CDR3 sequence (DNA): TGTGCCAGCTCACCTTCACAGGGAAACACCATATATTTT. It yields the protein CASSPSQGNTIYF. The variable domain in full, completed from reference TRBV18 and TRBJ1-3, reads NAGVMQNPRHLVRRRGQEARLRCSPMKGHSHVYWYRQLPEEGLKFMVYLQKENIIDESGMPKERFSAEFPKEGPSILRIQQVVRGDSAAYFCASSPSQGNTIYFGEGSWLTVV.

The genes are TRBV11-2 and TRBJ1-2; the match to TRBD1 covers 7 bases. Germline CDR1 SGHAT, CDR2 FQNNGV. There are 10 residues in the CDR3. V lost 10 bases to trimming and J lost 8 bases; unmatched junction nucleotides: 4. The CDR3 DNA sequence: TGTGCCACAAACAGGGGAGGCTACACCTTC. This translates into CATNRGGYTF.

This rearrangement joins TRBV7-2 to TRBJ1-4; D gene ambiguous. Germline loops: CDR1 SGHTA, CDR2 FQGNSA. The CDR3 is 17 residues long. V was cut by 1 base and J by 0 bases, with 12 bases left in between. CDR3 sequence reads: CASSLDGTVATNEKLFF. CDR3 coding DNA: TGTGCCAGCAGCTTAGACGGAACGGTTGCAACTAATGAAAAACTGTTTTTT.

V usage is TRBV6-5 and J usage is TRBJ2-7, with TRBD2 matching 7 bases. This CDR3 has 14 residues. Germline V gives CDR1 MNHEY, CDR2 SVGAGI. The trim removed 7 bases at V and 5 bases at J, leaving 11 bases unmatched. CDR3 DNA: TGTGCCAGCAAGGCGGGAGTGGGCGGAAACGAGCAGTACTTC. Residues: CASKAGVGGNEQYF.

The chain employs TRBV19 and TRBJ2-2; TRBD1 is a possible D gene (6 bases). This CDR3 is built from 14 residues. V lost 4 bases and J 6 bases, leaving 12 bases between the germline ends. Germline CDR1 reads LNHDA; CDR2 reads SQIVND (reference sequence). The CDR3 region has the DNA TGTGCCAGTAGTACTTTTTCAGGGGCCGGGGAGCTGTTTTTT. Protein sequence: CASSTFSGAGELFF.

The J gene is TRBJ2-2, the V gene TRBV28; the match to TRBD2 covers 7 bases. The CDR3 runs 16 residues. Germline trimming cut 2 bases from V and 5 bases from J; bases unmatched to any gene: 8. The germline V gene has CDR1 MDHEN and CDR2 SYDVKM. The CDR3 DNA follows: TGTGCCAGCAGTTTAGGCGGGGGATTGGGGACCGGGGAGCTGTTTTTT. This encodes CASSLGGGLGTGELFF.

J is TRBJ1-3 and V is TRBV16; 7 bases fit TRBD1. Germline V gene data show CDR1 as KGHSY and CDR2 as FQNENV. CDR3 length equals 17 residues. Losses at the gene ends were 1 base for V and 6 bases for J; bases not matched to a gene: 12. The CDR3 sequence: CASSQWGAEGAENTIYF. The CDR3 nucleotides read TGTGCCAGCAGCCAATGGGGCGCGGAGGGGGCTGAAAACACCATATATTTT.

This clone was picked up one time. The gene calls are TRBV5-1 and TRBJ2-1; D uncertain. This CDR3 is built from 13 residues. Trimming left V 0 bases short and J 3 bases short, with 4 bases between. Germline V gives CDR1 SGHRS, CDR2 YFSETQ. This CDR3 reads CASSLDVYNEQFF. CDR3 coding DNA: TGCGCCAGCAGCTTGGACGTCTACAATGAGCAGTTCTTC.

This chain uses TRBV14 with TRBJ1-2, with 9 bases lining up with TRBD1. The junction had 16 bases not matched to a gene; V was cut back by 5 bases and J by 6 bases. The CDR3 is 17 residues long. CDR1 is SGHDN, CDR2 FVKESK, per germline. CDR3 sequence reads: CASSSKVDRGFANGYTF. CDR3 sequence (DNA): TGTGCCAGCAGCTCGAAGGTGGACAGGGGATTTGCGAATGGCTACACCTTC.

The chain joins TRBV28 to TRBJ1-1, with D unresolved. The CDR3 covers 13 residues. Deletions cut 4 bases from V and 1 base from J, with 7 bases between. CDR1 is MDHEN, CDR2 SYDVKM, per germline. CDR3 nucleotide sequence: TGTGCCAGCAGTTCTTACAGGAACACTGAAGCTTTCTTT. Its protein product is CASSSYRNTEAFF.

This clone came up once. The chain is built from TRBV28 and TRBJ1-5; D gene ambiguous. V was cut by 6 bases and J by 4 bases, with 16 bases left in between. This CDR3 contains 15 residues. Germline CDR1 and CDR2: MDHEN and SYDVKM. CDR3 amino acids: CASRGRTEKNQPQHF. As DNA, the CDR3 is TGTGCCAGCAGGGGCAGGACGGAGAAAAATCAGCCCCAGCATTTT.

The chain links TRBV29-1 to TRBJ2-1; 7 nucleotides align to TRBD1. In germline, CDR1 is SQVTM, CDR2 ANQGSEA. V lost 2 bases and J lost 5; bases outside the gene matches: 3. This CDR3 has 13 amino acids. The CDR3 DNA is TGCAGCGTTGAAAGGGACAGCAACAATGAGCAGTTCTTC. Its protein is CSVERDSNNEQFF.

This chain uses TRBV6-1 with TRBJ1-6, with D unclear. The germline V gene encodes CDR1 MNHNS and CDR2 SASEGT. V dropped 11 bases and J dropped 0 bases, with 11 bases sitting between them. This CDR3 comprises 14 residues. This chain's CDR3 is CAVPGSSYNSPLHF. The CDR3 DNA sequence: TGTGCCGTCCCGGGTAGCTCCTATAATTCACCCCTCCACTTT.